This TCR beta chain was sequenced for a study of blood T cells in healthy people across ages. Collection of 9.5 to 10 milliliters of peripheral blood was performed for each donor. Combining a sample-barcoded 5' primer with a J-beta primer mix, a second PCR ran for 7 to 11 cycles. MiXCR, run by TCRdb on the 5' RACE reads, gives a single entry per CDR3 protein. The table has 1.8 million or so distinct CDR3 sequences, roughly 43% seen once. There are 16 residues in the CDR3. Germline assignment: CDR1 DFQATT and CDR2 SNEGSKA (reference sequence). Comments on this clonotype: Relative to the germline gene, one junction end is altered; a read error may explain this.

The sequence came from a human donor in good health. Sequencing used blood. The chain joins TRBV20-1 to TRBJ2-1; D possibly uses TRBD1 or TRBD2 (5 bases each). CDR3 in amino acids: CSAIRQASGAYNGQFF. The CDR3, as DNA: TGCAGTGCTATTCGTCAAGCCTCCGGGGCCTACAATGGGCAGTTCTTC.